Listed below are T cell receptor beta chains from one sample, sequenced in a study of metastatic and nonmetastatic thyroid tumors. TCRdb re-clonotyped the PCR reads via MiXCR. The table includes about 45,000 clones, around 4% detected once. The sequencing input was blood. The source of these receptors is a female donor with papillary thyroid cancer or a benign thyroid nodule (not recorded which). Some clones in this sample may be carry-over from other donors' samples. Both conserved end residues are part of each CDR3. Fields, in order: D gene, J gene, clone size, V gene, CDR3 protein, CDR3 DNA. D genes are given only for firm matches. Size is omitted from some rows. Given values are once, few, many or a class for expanded clones.

D: .; J: TRBJ2-7; size: .; V: TRBV19; CDR3: CASSIVGGGYYEQYF; DNA: TGTGCCAGTAGTATAGTCGGCGGAGGATACTACGAGCAGTACTTC
D: TRBD2; J: TRBJ2-7; size: few; V: TRBV5-5; CDR3: CASSLSLAGGYEQYF; DNA: TGTGCCAGCAGCTTGTCGCTAGCGGGAGGTTACGAGCAGTACTTC
D: TRBD1; J: TRBJ1-2; size: few; V: TRBV7-2; CDR3: CASRPDRGIYGYTF; DNA: TGTGCCAGCAGGCCAGACAGGGGTATATATGGCTACACCTTC
D: .; J: TRBJ1-1; size: few; V: TRBV6-5; CDR3: CASSFTGQEAFF; DNA: TGTGCCAGCAGTTTTACAGGCCAGGAAGCTTTCTTT
D: .; J: TRBJ1-1; size: many; V: TRBV7-8; CDR3: CASRGNEARNTEAFF; DNA: TGTGCCAGCAGGGGGAACGAGGCCCGGAACACTGAAGCTTTCTTT
D: TRBD1; J: TRBJ2-5; size: many; V: TRBV5-1; CDR3: CASSSPGQGETQYF; DNA: TGCGCCAGCAGTTCTCCGGGACAGGGAGAGACCCAGTACTTC
D: .; J: TRBJ2-5; size: .; V: TRBV6-1; CDR3: CASSRQRQETQYF; DNA: TGTGCCAGCAGTAGACAGCGGCAAGAGACCCAGTACTTC
D: TRBD2; J: TRBJ2-2; size: many; V: TRBV2; CDR3: CASRGLALATGELFF; DNA: TGTGCCAGCAGAGGACTAGCGTTGGCCACCGGGGAGCTGTTTTTT
D: .; J: TRBJ2-7; size: few; V: TRBV6-1; CDR3: CASKGVQSYEQYF; DNA: TGTGCCAGCAAGGGCGTGCAGTCCTACGAGCAGTACTTC
D: .; J: TRBJ1-5; size: few; V: TRBV20-1; CDR3: CSARDRVGNQPQHF; DNA: TGCAGTGCTAGAGACAGGGTTGGCAATCAGCCCCAGCATTTT
D: .; J: TRBJ2-7; size: many; V: TRBV19; CDR3: CASRDGNSYEQYF; DNA: TGTGCCAGTAGGGACGGTAACTCCTACGAGCAGTACTTC
D: TRBD2; J: TRBJ2-7; size: many; V: TRBV4-2; CDR3: CASAPGLVPYEQYF; DNA: TGTGCCAGCGCACCGGGACTAGTTCCCTACGAGCAGTACTTC
D: .; J: TRBJ2-3; size: many; V: TRBV9; CDR3: CASSAPSFLGPISTDTQYF; DNA: TGTGCCAGCAGCGCGCCATCTTTTTTGGGACCGATAAGCACAGATACGCAGTATTTT
D: TRBD2; J: TRBJ2-5; size: many; V: TRBV19; CDR3: CASSIRTSGSRETQYF; DNA: TGTGCCAGTAGTATTAGGACTAGCGGGAGCAGGGAGACCCAGTACTTC
D: TRBD1; J: TRBJ1-2; size: many; V: TRBV3-1; CDR3: CASSQQGAYYGYTF; DNA: TGTGCCAGCAGCCAACAGGGGGCCTACTATGGCTACACCTTC
D: TRBD1; J: TRBJ2-2; size: few; V: TRBV7-3; CDR3: CASSSDRAGELFF; DNA: TGTGCCAGCAGCTCGGACAGGGCCGGGGAGCTGTTTTTT
D: .; J: TRBJ1-5; size: many; V: TRBV4-1; CDR3: CASSQDGGSVNQPQHF; DNA: TGCGCCAGCAGCCAAGACGGAGGGTCGGTCAATCAGCCCCAGCATTTT
D: TRBD1; J: TRBJ1-5; size: many; V: TRBV19; CDR3: CATKDRVNQPQHF; DNA: TGTGCCACCAAGGACAGGGTCAATCAGCCCCAGCATTTT
D: .; J: TRBJ2-1; size: many; V: TRBV5-5; CDR3: CASSLAMGGSYNEQFF; DNA: TGTGCCAGCAGCTTGGCCATGGGGGGATCCTACAATGAGCAGTTCTTC
D: TRBD1; J: TRBJ2-7; size: few; V: TRBV11-2; CDR3: CASSTGQLISYEQYF; DNA: TGTGCCAGCAGCACGGGACAGCTGATCTCCTACGAGCAGTACTTC
D: .; J: TRBJ1-3; size: many; V: TRBV24-1; CDR3: CATRETGGNTIYF; DNA: TGTGCCACTCGGGAGACGGGCGGAAACACCATATATTTT
D: TRBD1; J: TRBJ1-2; size: .; V: TRBV27; CDR3: CATSERTGGPYGYTF; DNA: TGTGCCACCAGTGAAAGGACAGGGGGACCCTATGGCTACACCTTC
D: TRBD1; J: TRBJ2-2; size: many; V: TRBV2; CDR3: CASNQDRTTNTGELFF; DNA: TGTGCCAGCAACCAGGACAGGACAACGAACACCGGGGAGCTGTTTTTT
D: .; J: TRBJ1-6; size: medium-sized; V: TRBV2; CDR3: CASNLLFNSPLHF; DNA: TGTGCCAGCAATTTACTTTTTAATTCACCCCTCCACTTT
D: TRBD1; J: TRBJ1-2; size: many; V: TRBV5-1; CDR3: CASSLATGTGHYGYTF; DNA: TGCGCCAGCAGCTTGGCCACCGGGACAGGGCACTATGGCTACACCTTC
D: .; J: TRBJ2-2; size: many; V: TRBV5-1; CDR3: CASSLGFGDTGELFF; DNA: TGCGCCAGCAGCTTGGGGTTCGGGGACACCGGGGAGCTGTTTTTT
D: .; J: TRBJ2-6; size: few; V: TRBV27; CDR3: CASTTGREANVLTF; DNA: TGTGCCAGCACAACAGGGCGAGAGGCCAACGTCCTTACTTTC
D: .; J: TRBJ1-5; size: medium-sized; V: TRBV27; CDR3: CASSPHLSNQPQHF; DNA: TGTGCCAGCAGTCCCCACCTTAGCAATCAGCCCCAGCATTTT
D: TRBD1; J: TRBJ1-2; size: few; V: TRBV6-2/TRBV6-3; CDR3: CASYRGQGYGYTF; DNA: TGTGCCAGCTACAGGGGGCAAGGCTATGGCTACACCTTC
D: TRBD1; J: TRBJ2-2; size: few; V: TRBV6-1; CDR3: CASRRQGASTGELFF; DNA: TGTGCCAGCAGGCGACAGGGGGCGAGCACCGGGGAGCTGTTTTTT
D: .; J: TRBJ2-1; size: few; V: TRBV12-3/TRBV12-4; CDR3: CASSLVGYYNEQFF; DNA: TGTGCCAGCAGTTTAGTTGGCTACTACAATGAGCAGTTCTTC
D: TRBD1; J: TRBJ2-3; size: many; V: TRBV7-6; CDR3: CASSYGTGLGDTQYF; DNA: TGTGCCAGCAGTTACGGGACAGGCTTAGGGGATACGCAGTATTTT
D: TRBD1; J: TRBJ1-1; size: many; V: TRBV5-6; CDR3: CASSSRYDRGVAEAFF; DNA: TGTGCCAGCAGCTCCCGATACGACAGGGGTGTAGCTGAAGCTTTCTTT
D: .; J: TRBJ2-1; size: many; V: TRBV7-6; CDR3: CASSLTYRGSYNEQFF; DNA: TGTGCCAGCAGCTTAACTTACAGAGGTTCCTACAATGAGCAGTTCTTC
D: TRBD1; J: TRBJ2-3; size: .; V: TRBV20-1; CDR3: CSASGQGSTDTQYF; DNA: TGCAGTGCTTCCGGACAGGGTAGCACAGATACGCAGTATTTT
D: .; J: TRBJ2-2; size: .; V: TRBV11-3; CDR3: CASSPQAGELFF; DNA: TGTGCCAGCAGCCCCCAAGCTGGGGAGCTGTTTTTT
D: .; J: TRBJ1-6; size: many; V: TRBV7-9; CDR3: CASKMGDRANSPLHF; DNA: TGTGCCAGCAAAATGGGGGATAGGGCTAATTCACCCCTCCACTTT
D: TRBD1; J: TRBJ2-5; size: few; V: TRBV12-3/TRBV12-4; CDR3: CASSSLWTGVAIETQYF; DNA: TGTGCCAGCAGTTCCTTATGGACAGGGGTCGCAATCGAGACCCAGTACTTC
D: .; J: TRBJ1-5; size: .; V: TRBV30; CDR3: CAWSGGKVQPQHF; DNA: TGTGCCTGGAGTGGGGGGAAGGTTCAGCCCCAGCATTTT
D: TRBD1; J: TRBJ2-6; size: .; V: TRBV6-2/TRBV6-3; CDR3: CTSSGQGPISGANVLTF; DNA: TGTACCAGCAGTGGACAGGGGCCTATCTCTGGGGCCAACGTCCTGACTTTC
D: .; J: TRBJ2-2; size: .; V: TRBV20-1; CDR3: CSARDSLAWDTGELFF; DNA: TGCAGTGCTAGAGATTCCCTAGCTTGGGACACCGGGGAGCTGTTTTTT
D: .; J: TRBJ1-1; size: .; V: TRBV7-9; CDR3: CASSLAGGQGPEAFF; DNA: TGTGCCAGCAGCTTAGCGGGTGGGCAGGGCCCTGAAGCTTTCTTT
D: .; J: TRBJ1-2; size: many; V: TRBV6-1; CDR3: CASSPEWGLYGYTF; DNA: TGTGCCAGCAGCCCCGAGTGGGGGCTCTATGGCTACACCTTC
D: .; J: TRBJ1-6; size: few; V: TRBV9; CDR3: CASSAALREPPHF; DNA: TGCGCCAGCAGCGCCGCCCTCAGGGAACCCCCCCACTTT